Presented here are 25 T cell receptor beta chains from one specimen sequenced in a study of blood T cell repertoires in COVID-19. Using immunoSEQ multiplex PCR, the repertoire was profiled, and TCRdb retains in-frame clones only, with some absent. The sample includes some 33,000 clones, around 91% of them seen just once. Sequencing was done on a sample of peripheral blood. All receptors come from a man between 65 and 85 years old with active or convalescent COVID-19.

V is TRBV18 and J is TRBJ2-7; TRBD1 aligns across 7 bases. Germline lookup yields CDR1 KGHSH and CDR2 LQKENI. V gave up 2 bases and J gave up 2 bases; unmatched junction bases: 3. This CDR3 region has 14 residues. DNA for the CDR3: TGTGCCAGCTCACCAACGGGACAGACCTACGAGCAGTACTTC. Its protein product is CASSPTGQTYEQYF.

The gene calls are TRBV7-8 and TRBJ1-2, with D maybe TRBD1 (6 bases). This CDR3 comprises 16 residues. CDR1 and CDR2 (germline): SGHVS, FQNEAQ. Trimming took off 4 bases at V and 5 bases at J, with 20 bases between the two ends. CDR3 residues: CASSSFGSGATYGYTF. The CDR3 DNA follows: TGTGCCAGCAGCTCCTTCGGGTCAGGGGCGACTTATGGCTACACCTTC.

The gene calls are TRBV7-2 and TRBJ2-7; maybe TRBD1 (6 bases). Per germline, CDR1 SGHTA and CDR2 FQGNSA. The length of the CDR3 is 15 residues. Trimming removed 4 bases from V and 6 bases from J, with 19 bases in between. As DNA, the CDR3 is TGTGCCAGCAGCTACGCCCGGAGAGGGGACACCGAGCAGTACTTC. Its protein product is CASSYARRGDTEQYF.

The chain has TRBV5-1 and TRBJ2-5; 7 bases are shared with TRBD1. J was trimmed by 6 bases and V by 0 bases; bases with no gene match: 8. Germline V CDR1 and CDR2: SGHRS, YFSETQ. The CDR3 extends over 15 amino acids. CDR3 DNA: TGCGCCAGCAGCTTGGAAGGGGGCCGGGGAAAGACCCAGTACTTC. Its translation is CASSLEGGRGKTQYF. The variable domain in full, with the rest retrieved from reference TRBV5-1 and TRBJ2-5, is KAGVTQTPRYLIKTRGQQVTLSCSPISGHRSVSWYQQTPGQGLQFLFEYFSETQRNKGNFPGRFSGRQFSNSRSEMNVSTLELGDSALYLCASSLEGGRGKTQYFGPGTRLLVL.

The CDR3 DNA sequence: TGTGCCAGCAGCGTAACTAGGGACACTGAAGCTTTCTTT. This gives the protein CASSVTRDTEAFF. The chain links TRBV9 to TRBJ1-1, with D unresolved. Germline-derived CDR1 and CDR2 are SGDLS and YYNGEE. This CDR3 is 13 amino acids long. Trimming pared 1 base from V and 3 bases from J, leaving 7 bases between.

V and J are TRBV6-6 and TRBJ1-1, with D unclear. The germline V gene has CDR1 MNHNY and CDR2 SVGAGI (reference sequence). CDR3 length: 14 amino acids. Trimming pared 4 bases from V and 1 base from J, leaving 10 bases between. The CDR3 spells CASSFTPTNTEAFF. The CDR3 DNA reads TGTGCCAGCAGTTTCACCCCTACGAACACTGAAGCTTTCTTT.

CDR3 DNA sequence: TGTGCCATCAGTGCGTCTAGCGGGGTGGAGACCCAGTACTTC. This encodes CAISASSGVETQYF. This sequence joins TRBV10-3 and TRBJ2-5; 9 positions match TRBD2. V dropped 4 bases and J dropped 5; count of bases not matched to a gene: 5. CDR1 is ENHRY and CDR2 is SYGVKD in the germline V gene. CDR3 length: 14 residues.

The CDR3 region is CASSQGDRGGNYGYTF. DNA of the CDR3: TGTGCCAGCAGCCAAGGGGACAGGGGGGGTAACTATGGCTACACCTTC. This chain uses TRBV3-1 (or the pseudogene TRBV3-2) with TRBJ1-2; 11 bases fit TRBD1. Looked up from germline, CDR1 is LGHDT and CDR2 is YNNKEL (reference sequence). The CDR3 totals 16 residues. V dropped 1 base and J dropped 1; count of bases not matched to a gene: 2.

The J gene is TRBJ1-1, the V gene TRBV6-5; 8 nucleotides match TRBD1. Trimming cost V 6 bases and J 1 base; bases outside gene matches: 4. Germline lookup yields CDR1 MNHEY and CDR2 SVGAGI. The CDR3 has 14 amino acids. CDR3 amino acids: CASSPTGENTEAFF. CDR3 DNA: TGTGCCAGCAGCCCGACAGGGGAGAACACTGAAGCTTTCTTT.

The chain is built from TRBV5-6 and TRBJ1-2; 10 positions match TRBD1. V trimming: 0 bases; J trimming: 5 bases; junction bases outside the gene matches: 7. The CDR3 contains 16 residues. Germline lookup yields CDR1 SGHDT and CDR2 YYEEEE. The CDR3 reads CASSLAGQGEWYGYTF. The DNA of the CDR3 is TGTGCCAGCAGCTTGGCAGGACAGGGGGAATGGTATGGCTACACCTTC.

V is TRBV18 and J is TRBJ2-5; tentatively, D is TRBD1 (5 bases). Germline CDR1 reads KGHSH; CDR2 reads LQKENI. V gave up 2 bases and J gave up 3 bases, with 7 bases separating them. The CDR3 length is 13 residues. The chain's CDR3 is CASSPRQKETQYF. The CDR3 nucleotides read TGTGCCAGCTCACCAAGACAGAAAGAGACCCAGTACTTC.

J is TRBJ1-1 and V is TRBV19; TRBD1 matches at 9 bases. This CDR3 has 13 residues. Trimming removed 9 bases from V and 4 bases from J; junction bases left unmatched: 6. Per the germline V gene, CDR1 is LNHDA and CDR2 is SQIVND (reference sequence). The CDR3 is CASTTTGGTEAFF. DNA of the CDR3: TGTGCCAGCACCACGACAGGGGGCACTGAAGCTTTCTTT.

V and J are TRBV5-1 and TRBJ1-4; a possible D gene is TRBD1 (6 bases). The CDR3 runs to 13 residues. CDR1 is SGHRS, CDR2 YFSETQ, per germline. Between the trimmed V and J ends, which lost 2 bases and 11 bases, there was a span of 13 bases. Written as DNA, the CDR3 is TGCGCCAGCAGCTTTGGGGTCCAGGGGAAACTGTTTTTT. Amino acids: CASSFGVQGKLFF.

The chain uses TRBV7-9 and TRBJ1-2; 7 bases are shared with TRBD1. The junction had 4 bases not matched to a gene; V was cut back by 1 base and J by 5 bases. The germline V gene has CDR1 SEHNR and CDR2 FQNEAQ (reference sequence). The CDR3 is made up of 14 amino acids. In nucleotides, the CDR3 is TGTGCCAGCAGCTTAGGACAGGGAAGATATGGCTACACCTTC. Its translation is CASSLGQGRYGYTF. The variable domain in full, with the rest retrieved from reference TRBV7-9 and TRBJ1-2, is DTGVSQNPRHKITKRGQNVTFRCDPISEHNRLYWYRQTLGQGPEFLTYFQNEAQLEKSRLLSDRFSAERPKGSFSTLEIQRTEQGDSAMYLCASSLGQGRYGYTFGSGTRLTVV.

The rearrangement joins TRBV4-2 to TRBJ1-4, with a possible D match to TRBD1 (5 bases). Germline V gives CDR1 LGHNA, CDR2 YNFKEQ. The length of the CDR3 is 16 residues. V was clipped by 6 bases and J by 7 bases, with 21 bases between them. The CDR3 region is CASSLRRAGMGEKLFF. In DNA, the CDR3 is TGTGCCAGCAGTCTAAGGAGGGCAGGGATGGGTGAAAAACTGTTTTTT.

This clone was found once. The chain carries TRBV2 and TRBJ1-1, with D perhaps matching TRBD1 (6 bases). Germline CDR1 and CDR2: SNHLY and FYNNEI. Trimming shortened V by 6 bases and J by 4 bases, and 12 bases separated the two germline ends. The CDR3 is 13 amino acids. CDR3 region: CASRAQGGTEAFF. For the CDR3, the DNA is TGTGCCAGCAGAGCACAGGGTGGCACTGAAGCTTTCTTT.

Concerning this clone: This same CDR3 is encoded by further DNA sequences in the sample. This chain joins TRBV5-1 and TRBJ1-1; the D gene is possibly TRBD1 (6 bases). CDR3 length equals 13 residues. V dropped 0 bases and J dropped 5 bases, with 8 bases sitting between them. The V gene's germline CDR1 is SGHRS and CDR2 YFSETQ. The CDR3, as DNA: TGCGCCAGCAGCTTGGGGGGGCCAACTGAAGCTTTCTTT. Its protein is CASSLGGPTEAFF.

The chain recombines TRBV11-2 with TRBJ1-2; 9 bases map to TRBD1. This CDR3 is built from 15 residues. The ends lost 1 base at V and 6 bases at J; junction bases unmatched: 6. Per the germline V gene, CDR1 is SGHAT and CDR2 is FQNNGV. CDR3 loop: CASSLGGQGRDGYTF. CDR3 sequence (DNA): TGTGCCAGCAGCTTAGGAGGACAGGGGAGGGATGGCTACACCTTC.

V usage is TRBV10-3 and J usage is TRBJ2-1; D is possibly TRBD2 (6 bases). The CDR3 runs to 14 residues. Per the germline V gene, CDR1 is ENHRY and CDR2 is SYGVKD. With 3 bases removed from V and 6 bases from J, the gap between germline ends came to 12 bases. The CDR3 DNA follows: TGTGCCATCAGTGAAACTTTAGCGGTCAATGAGCAGTTCTTC. This sequence encodes CAISETLAVNEQFF.

The chain joins TRBV28 to TRBJ2-7; 7 bases map to TRBD1. Germline CDR1 MDHEN, CDR2 SYDVKM. This CDR3 is 13 amino acids long. Trimming cost V 5 bases and J 3 bases; bases outside gene matches: 4. The CDR3 reads CASSPTGIYEQYF. The CDR3 DNA reads TGTGCCAGCAGTCCGACAGGGATCTACGAGCAGTACTTC.

The CDR3 loop is CASRNQGLYEQFF. CDR3 nucleotides: TGTGCCAGCAGGAATCAGGGGTTGTATGAGCAGTTCTTC. The chain uses TRBV6-6 and TRBJ2-1, with D possibly being TRBD1 (6 bases). V was cut by 6 bases and J by 8 bases, with 14 bases left in between. Germline V CDR1 and CDR2: MNHNY, SVGAGI (reference sequence). The CDR3 length is 13 residues.

V usage is TRBV5-1 and J usage is TRBJ2-2; D is uncertain. V was pared by 0 bases and J by 0 bases, with 9 bases between. Germline loops: CDR1 SGHRS, CDR2 YFSETQ. The CDR3 has 16 residues. The CDR3 nucleotides are TGCGCCAGCAGCTTGGTTTCGGGTTCGAACACCGGGGAGCTGTTTTTT. This translates into CASSLVSGSNTGELFF.

The chain uses TRBV7-2 and TRBJ2-6; TRBD1 aligns across 8 bases. V trimming: 6 bases; J trimming: 1 base; junction bases outside the gene matches: 11. Germline V gives CDR1 SGHTA, CDR2 FQGNSA. The CDR3 runs 18 residues. For the CDR3, the DNA is TGTGCCAGCAGGCTGACCCGGACAGGGAGGTCTGGGGCCAACGTCCTGACTTTC. Translated: CASRLTRTGRSGANVLTF.

The rearrangement joins TRBV7-6 to TRBJ1-2; 7 positions match TRBD1. The CDR3 covers 13 residues. Germline CDR1 is SGHVS and CDR2 is FNYEAQ. V lost 2 bases, J lost 8 bases, and 5 bases stayed unmatched. CDR3 DNA: TGTGCCAGCAGCTTAAGGGTGGACAGGGGCTACACCTTC. As protein: CASSLRVDRGYTF.

The gene calls are TRBV29-1 and TRBJ1-1, with D possibly TRBD1 on 6 matching bases. This CDR3 comprises 13 residues. V was cut by 4 bases and J by 1 base, with 10 bases left in between. Germline loops: CDR1 SQVTM, CDR2 ANQGSEA. Here the CDR3 DNA reads TGCAGCGTTGCCACAGGGACGAACACTGAAGCTTTCTTT. This encodes CSVATGTNTEAFF.